These 22 T cell receptor beta chains were all obtained from the same sample, sequenced in a study of blood T cells in healthy people across ages. A second PCR, run for about 6 to 11 cycles, used a sample-barcoded 5' primer plus a J-beta primer mix. Via MiXCR, TCRdb re-called the 5' RACE reads, giving one row per CDR3 protein. The sample consists of hundreds of thousands of distinct CDR3 sequences, around 45% of them appearing once. The sample consisted of blood. The receptors derive from a woman aged 55 to 70 in good health.

Only a few counts were recorded for this clonotype. This rearrangement joins TRBV7-8 to TRBJ1-2, with D possibly matching TRBD1 (5 bases). Germline V CDR1 and CDR2: SGHVS, FQNEAQ. Trimming removed 5 bases at V and 0 bases at J, with 13 bases between. The CDR3 has 15 residues. The CDR3 spells CASSPRDGPNYGYTF. The CDR3 DNA reads TGTGCCAGCAGCCCCCGGGACGGACCTAACTATGGCTACACCTTC.

The rearrangement uses TRBV11-2 and TRBJ2-1, with D possibly being TRBD2 (6 bases). V was shortened by 5 bases and J by 13 bases, with 15 bases between the two germline ends. The CDR3 length is 12 residues. Germline V gene sequence: CDR1 SGHAT, CDR2 FQNNGV. CDR3 amino acids: CASSRLVSVQFF. In DNA form, the CDR3 reads TGTGCCAGCAGCCGACTAGTTAGTGTTCAGTTCTTC.

Only a few counts were recorded for this clonotype. The chain has TRBV4-1 and TRBJ2-3, with 8 bases that match TRBD1. This CDR3 region has 15 residues. CDR1 is MGHRA, CDR2 YSYEKL, per germline. V trimming: 4 bases; J trimming: 4 bases; junction bases outside the gene matches: 7. CDR3 coding DNA: TGCGCCAGCAGCCCCAGGACAGGGAACGCAGATACGCAGTATTTT. This translates into CASSPRTGNADTQYF.

This clonotype was seen more than once but under ten times. The chain is built from TRBV2 and TRBJ2-1, with D perhaps matching TRBD2 (6 bases). The V gene lost 3 bases and the J gene lost 8 bases, with 14 bases spanning the gap. In germline, CDR1 is SNHLY, CDR2 FYNNEI. The CDR3 runs to 14 residues. The CDR3 region has the DNA TGTGCCAGCAGTGACGCGCCCGGGGGTTATGAGCAGTTCTTC. Residues: CASSDAPGGYEQFF.

The rearrangement links TRBV10-3 to TRBJ1-4, with 7 bases fitting TRBD1. This CDR3 spans 16 amino acids. The germline V gene encodes CDR1 ENHRY and CDR2 SYGVKD. The V and J ends lost 4 bases and 3 bases, in that order; junction bases with no gene match: 8. This chain's CDR3 is CAISGGQRGSNEKLFF. Here the CDR3 DNA reads TGTGCCATCAGTGGGGGACAGAGGGGTTCTAATGAAAAACTGTTTTTT.

The rearrangement uses TRBV20-1 and TRBJ2-1; 8 bases agree with TRBD1. The CDR3 is made up of 15 amino acids. Germline V gene sequence: CDR1 DFQATT, CDR2 SNEGSKA (reference sequence). J lost 0 bases, V lost 5 bases, and 6 bases had no gene match. DNA of the CDR3: TGCAGTGCTTCCGGGACAGGATACTCCTACAATGAGCAGTTCTTC. It translates to CSASGTGYSYNEQFF.

This chain links TRBV12-3 or TRBV12-4 with TRBJ1-1; D is ambiguous. Trimming stripped 4 bases from V and 7 bases from J, with 10 bases between. The CDR3 sequence is 12 residues long. The CDR3 loop is CASSYSAFEAFF. The CDR3 nucleotides read TGTGCCAGCAGTTACAGTGCGTTTGAAGCTTTCTTT.

The rearrangement uses TRBV7-2 and TRBJ2-5; weak D call: TRBD2 (7 bases). Per the germline V gene, CDR1 is SGHTA and CDR2 is FQGNSA. V lost 0 bases to trimming and J lost 4 bases, with 18 bases between them. The CDR3 is made up of 17 amino acids. The CDR3 DNA reads as TGTGCCAGCAGCTTAGCGGGGGCGGGAGCCCACCCAGAGACCCAGTACTTC. This sequence encodes CASSLAGAGAHPETQYF.

The chain links TRBV6-5 to TRBJ2-7, with 9 nucleotides matching TRBD1. V lost 2 bases and J lost 3; bases outside the gene matches: 8. Germline CDR1 reads MNHEY; CDR2 reads SVGAGI. CDR3 size: 16 residues. Here the CDR3 DNA reads TGTGCCAGCAGTTACCGATACTCGGGACAGGGCTACGAGCAGTACTTC. Amino acid sequence: CASSYRYSGQGYEQYF.

The gene calls are TRBV20-1 and TRBJ2-1; 9 nucleotides agree with TRBD2. The CDR3 totals 12 residues. In germline, CDR1 is DFQATT, CDR2 SNEGSKA (reference sequence). Trimming took 6 bases from V and 8 from J; bases not matched to a gene: 5. Here the CDR3 reads CSAELAGYEQFF. The DNA of the CDR3 is TGCAGTGCGGAGCTAGCGGGGTATGAGCAGTTCTTC.

This clonotype has just a few counts. The chain recombines TRBV20-1 with TRBJ1-2, with 8 bases that match TRBD1. This CDR3 region has 15 residues. After removal of 0 bases from V and 8 bases from J, the junction contained 11 bases not matched to a gene. Germline CDR1 reads DFQATT; CDR2 reads SNEGSKA (reference sequence). The CDR3 sequence is CSARDRGAGGRGYTF. The CDR3 DNA is TGCAGTGCTAGAGATAGAGGGGCAGGGGGCAGAGGCTACACCTTC.

This clonotype was counted only a few times. The genes are TRBV7-2 and TRBJ2-1; no firm D call. CDR1 and CDR2 (germline): SGHTA, FQGNSA. The ends were cut back, 1 base at V and 1 base at J, with 11 bases in the middle. The CDR3 loop spans 16 amino acids. CDR3 sequence: CASSLGPPPSYNEQFF. Written as DNA, the CDR3 is TGTGCCAGCAGCTTAGGGCCCCCTCCGTCCTACAATGAGCAGTTCTTC.

This clonotype came up once. V usage is TRBV20-1 and J usage is TRBJ2-7, with no clear D. V was shortened by 4 bases and J by 8 bases, with 15 bases between the two germline ends. Germline assignment: CDR1 DFQATT and CDR2 SNEGSKA (reference sequence). The CDR3 consists of 12 residues. Here the CDR3 reads CSATPGSYQQYF. The CDR3 bases are TGCAGTGCTACCCCGGGCTCGTACCAGCAGTACTTC.

This clonotype was observed a few times. The V call is TRBV12-3 or TRBV12-4, the J call TRBJ1-1; 9 nucleotides align to TRBD1. CDR3 length: 15 residues. V lost 6 bases to trimming and J lost 1 base; unmatched junction nucleotides: 6. Here the CDR3 DNA reads TGTGCCAGCAGAGCTACAGGGGGCTCGAACACTGAAGCTTTCTTT. Amino acids: CASRATGGSNTEAFF.

V and J are TRBV5-1 and TRBJ1-1, with 10 bases that match TRBD1. This CDR3 contains 14 residues. The junction had 2 bases not matched to a gene; V was cut back by 3 bases and J by 3 bases. In germline, CDR1 is SGHRS, CDR2 YFSETQ. CDR3 nucleotides: TGCGCCAGCAGCTCAGGGACAGGGGACACTGAAGCTTTCTTT. It specifies CASSSGTGDTEAFF.

This clonotype has more than one count but fewer than ten. This CDR3 is CASSFLDHSPLHF. The CDR3 DNA reads TGTGCCAGCAGTTTCCTTGATCATTCACCCCTCCACTTT. The V and J genes are TRBV28 and TRBJ1-6; no clear D gene. CDR3 size: 13 residues. Per germline, CDR1 MDHEN and CDR2 SYDVKM. V was cut by 3 bases and J by 8 bases, with 8 bases left in between.

This clonotype has a single count. Germline and junction disagree at one end, which may indicate a read error. The chain couples TRBV9 to TRBJ2-5, with a tentative D call TRBD2 (6 bases). Germline V gene data show CDR1 as SGDLS and CDR2 as YYNGEE. This CDR3 has 15 residues. The CDR3 sequence is CASNVDPNGGETQYF. CDR3 nucleotide sequence: TGTGCCAGCAACGTAGACCCCAACGGGGGAGAGACCCAGTACTTC.

The chain couples TRBV20-1 to TRBJ2-7; 8 bases are shared with TRBD1. This CDR3 spans 14 amino acids. Germline CDR1 DFQATT, CDR2 SNEGSKA (reference sequence). Trimming at V came to 6 bases and at J to 6 bases, leaving 13 bases not matched to a gene. Here the CDR3 reads CSAVGQGGSLEQYF. For the CDR3, the DNA is TGCAGTGCGGTAGGACAGGGTGGGTCTCTCGAGCAGTACTTC.

As regards this clonotype: Germline is not matched at one junction end, which may reflect a read error. The V gene is TRBV6-1, the J gene TRBJ1-2, with a tentative D call TRBD1 (5 bases). CDR3 length: 14 residues. Germline lookup yields CDR1 MNHNS and CDR2 SASEGT. The CDR3 spells CAGSESGTIYGYTF. DNA for the CDR3: TGTGCCGGCAGTGAATCAGGGACCATCTATGGCTACACCTTC.

This chain connects TRBV7-2 to TRBJ2-5; 10 nucleotides agree with TRBD2. Per germline, CDR1 SGHTA and CDR2 FQGNSA. This CDR3 is 15 amino acids long. J was trimmed by 5 bases and V by 5 bases; bases with no gene match: 8. This CDR3 reads CASSRVAGGEETQYF. CDR3 DNA sequence: TGTGCCAGCAGCCGAGTAGCGGGAGGTGAGGAGACCCAGTACTTC.

The chain has TRBV7-9 and TRBJ2-7; tentatively, D is TRBD1 (5 bases). Trimming took 5 bases from V and 1 from J, leaving 12 bases between them. CDR1 and CDR2 from the germline V gene are SEHNR and FQNEAQ (reference sequence). The CDR3 is 14 amino acids. The CDR3 loop is CASSEGAGSYEQYF. In nucleotides, the CDR3 is TGTGCCAGCAGCGAAGGGGCAGGGTCCTACGAGCAGTACTTC.

The rearrangement joins TRBV4-1 to TRBJ1-4; no definite D call. The germline V gene has CDR1 MGHRA and CDR2 YSYEKL. V was clipped by 1 base and J by 4 bases, with 7 bases between them. CDR3 length: 14 residues. The CDR3 loop reads CASSQGWINEKLFF. For the CDR3, the DNA is TGCGCCAGCAGCCAAGGTTGGATTAATGAAAAACTGTTTTTT.